The following is a T cell receptor beta chain sequence with its context. This specimen comes from a study of T cell changes during pregnancy in multiple sclerosis. The table came from immunoSEQ multiplex PCR; TCRdb's copy has only in-frame clones and leaves some out. This table has about 45,000 clones, around nine tenths appearing once. The sequence was obtained from a female donor with multiple sclerosis, enrolled in a pregnancy study. The specimen was CD4+ T cells from peripheral blood mononuclear cells, collected in the first trimester of pregnancy.

Here the CDR3 reads CASSARTGGGGYEQYF. As DNA, the CDR3 is TGTGCCAGCTCAGCCCGTACGGGAGGGGGCGGCTACGAGCAGTACTTC. This rearrangement joins TRBV18 to TRBJ2-7; D is possibly TRBD2 (8 bases). Trimming took 5 bases from V and 3 from J, leaving 20 bases between them. CDR3 length: 16 amino acids. The germline V gene encodes CDR1 KGHSH and CDR2 LQKENI.